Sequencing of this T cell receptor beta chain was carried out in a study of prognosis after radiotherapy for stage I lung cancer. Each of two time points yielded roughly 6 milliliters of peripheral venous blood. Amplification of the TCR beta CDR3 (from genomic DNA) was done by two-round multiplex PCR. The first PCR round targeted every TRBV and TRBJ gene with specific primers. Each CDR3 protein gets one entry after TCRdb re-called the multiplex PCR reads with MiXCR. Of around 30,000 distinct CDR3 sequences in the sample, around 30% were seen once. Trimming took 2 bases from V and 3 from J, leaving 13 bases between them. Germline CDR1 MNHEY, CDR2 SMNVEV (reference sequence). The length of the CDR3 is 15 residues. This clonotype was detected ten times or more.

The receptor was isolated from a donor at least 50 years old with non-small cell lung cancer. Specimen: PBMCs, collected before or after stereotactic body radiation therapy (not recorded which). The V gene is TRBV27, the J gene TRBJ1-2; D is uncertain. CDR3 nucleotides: TGTGCCAGCAGTTTAACCGGTAACGCACACTATGGCTACACCTTC. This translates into CASSLTGNAHYGYTF.